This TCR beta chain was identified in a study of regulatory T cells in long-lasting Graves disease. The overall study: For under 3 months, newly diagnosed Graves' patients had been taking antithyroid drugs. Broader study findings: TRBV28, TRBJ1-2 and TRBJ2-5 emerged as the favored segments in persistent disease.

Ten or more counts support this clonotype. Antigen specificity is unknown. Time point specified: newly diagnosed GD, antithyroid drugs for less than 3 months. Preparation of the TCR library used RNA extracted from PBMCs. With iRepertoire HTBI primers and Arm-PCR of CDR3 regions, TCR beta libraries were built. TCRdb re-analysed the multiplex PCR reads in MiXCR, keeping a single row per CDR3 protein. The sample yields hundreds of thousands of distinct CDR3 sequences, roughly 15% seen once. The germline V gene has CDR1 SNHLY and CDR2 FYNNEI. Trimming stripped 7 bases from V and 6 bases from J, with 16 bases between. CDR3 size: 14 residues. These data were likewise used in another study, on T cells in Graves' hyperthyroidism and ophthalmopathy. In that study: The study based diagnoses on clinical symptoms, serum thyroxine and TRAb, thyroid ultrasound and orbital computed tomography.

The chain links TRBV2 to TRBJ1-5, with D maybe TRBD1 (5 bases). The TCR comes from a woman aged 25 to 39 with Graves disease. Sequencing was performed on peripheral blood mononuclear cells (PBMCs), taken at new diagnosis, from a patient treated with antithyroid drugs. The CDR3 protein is CASNMYGGGQPQHF. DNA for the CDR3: TGTGCCAGCAATATGTACGGGGGTGGTCAGCCCCAGCATTTT.